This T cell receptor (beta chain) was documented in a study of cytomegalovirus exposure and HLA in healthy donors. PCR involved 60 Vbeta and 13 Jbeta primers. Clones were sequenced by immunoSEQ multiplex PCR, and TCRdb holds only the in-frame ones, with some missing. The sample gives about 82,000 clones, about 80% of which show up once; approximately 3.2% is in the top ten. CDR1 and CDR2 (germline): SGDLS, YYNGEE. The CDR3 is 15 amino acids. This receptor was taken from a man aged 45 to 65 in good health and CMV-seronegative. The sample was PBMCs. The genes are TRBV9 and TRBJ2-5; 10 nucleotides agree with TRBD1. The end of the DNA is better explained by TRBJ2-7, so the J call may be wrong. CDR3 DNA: TGTGCCAGCAGCGTAGCGGGGACAGGGGTATACGAGCAGTACTTC. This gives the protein CASSVAGTGVYEQYF.